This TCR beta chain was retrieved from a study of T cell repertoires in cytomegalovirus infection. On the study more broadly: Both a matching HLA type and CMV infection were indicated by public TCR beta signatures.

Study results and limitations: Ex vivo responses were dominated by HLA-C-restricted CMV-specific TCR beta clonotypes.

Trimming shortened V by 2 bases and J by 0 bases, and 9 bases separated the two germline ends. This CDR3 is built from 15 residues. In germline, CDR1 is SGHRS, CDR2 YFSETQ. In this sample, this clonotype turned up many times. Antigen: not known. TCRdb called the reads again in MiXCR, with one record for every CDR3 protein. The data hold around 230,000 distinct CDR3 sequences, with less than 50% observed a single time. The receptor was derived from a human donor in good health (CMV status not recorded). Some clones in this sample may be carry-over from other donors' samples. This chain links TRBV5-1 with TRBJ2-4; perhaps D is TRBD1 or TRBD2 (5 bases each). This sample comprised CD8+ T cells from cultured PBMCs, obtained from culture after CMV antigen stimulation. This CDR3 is CASSFDGTAKNIQYF. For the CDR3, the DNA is TGCGCCAGCAGCTTCGATGGGACAGCCAAAAACATTCAGTACTTC.